These 5 T cell receptor beta chains were sequenced from one sample in a study of T cell repertoires in cytomegalovirus infection (dated by TCRdb to between 2019 and 2020). TCRdb names Illumina HiSeq 1500 as the instrument used. TCRdb's own reprocessing of the public reads used fastp at Q25 and MiXCR and kept productive beta chains. Records with the same CDR3 protein are collapsed into one entry carrying the most frequent genes and DNA. The sample table holds hundreds of thousands of distinct CDR3 sequences, of which 35% to 45% were seen once. Together, the top ten hold 2.8% of the sample. Sequenced: PBMCs. These TCRs come from a human donor in good health (CMV status not recorded). Some clones in this sample may be carry-over from other donors' samples.

The chain joins TRBV5-1 to TRBJ2-2; 8 bases are a match to TRBD1. This CDR3 spans 16 amino acids. V lost 3 bases, J lost 4 bases, and 8 bases stayed unmatched. The germline V gene encodes CDR1 SGHRS and CDR2 YFSETQ. The CDR3 bases are TGCGCCAGCAGCTCGCCCCTGGACAGGGCCACCGGGGAGCTGTTTTTT. Amino acid sequence: CASSSPLDRATGELFF.

The CDR3 protein is CASSSDRARPTEAFF. The CDR3 DNA follows: TGTGCCAGCAGCTCCGACAGGGCACGTCCCACTGAAGCTTTCTTT. The chain combines TRBV5-4 with TRBJ1-1; 7 nucleotides agree with TRBD1. The CDR3 has 15 amino acids. CDR1 is SGHNT, CDR2 YYREEE, per germline (reference sequence). V was pared by 3 bases and J by 4 bases, with 9 bases of the junction left unmatched. Combining the CDR3 with reference TRBV5-4 and TRBJ1-1 gives the whole variable domain ETGVTQSPTHLIKTRGQQVTLRCSSQSGHNTVSWYQQALGQGPQFIFQYYREEENGRGNFPPRFSGLQFPNYSSELNVNALELDDSALYLCASSSDRARPTEAFFGQGTRLTVV.

On this clonotype itself: Germline is not matched at one junction end, which may reflect a read error. The chain links TRBV2 to TRBJ1-1; no definite D call. CDR1 and CDR2 from the germline V gene are SNHLY and FYNNEI. The CDR3 runs 14 residues. For the CDR3, the DNA is TGTGCCTGCAGTGACACGGACGGATACACTGAAGCTTTCTTT. Encoded protein: CACSDTDGYTEAFF.

The rearrangement joins TRBV12-3 or TRBV12-4 to TRBJ2-2; TRBD2 is a possible D gene (6 bases). This CDR3 spans 15 amino acids. V was cut by 9 bases and J by 10 bases, with 24 bases left in between. The CDR3 nucleotides read TGTGCCAGGAGAGCGCGGGGATGGGGGTCCTTGGAGCTGTTTTTT. Protein: CARRARGWGSLELFF.

This clonotype was seen only a few times. The chain employs TRBV14 and TRBJ2-5; D might be TRBD2 (5 bases). The CDR3 totals 14 residues. Trimming removed 4 bases at V and 5 bases at J, with 14 bases between. Germline assignment: CDR1 SGHDN and CDR2 FVKESK. In nucleotides, the CDR3 is TGTGCCAGCAGCCCCCTGCGGGTTCCCGAGACCCAGTACTTC. This gives the protein CASSPLRVPETQYF.